The T cell receptor (beta chain) described here comes from a study of blood T cell repertoires in COVID-19 (dated by TCRdb to 2019 to 2021). Looking at the study overall: The collaborator samples originated in the United States, Italy and Spain and spanned the acute and convalescent phases of COVID-19. The prospective study material was composed of cDNA or gDNA derived from T cells, B-cell-depleted T cells, or PBMCs. Deeply sampled blood TCRbeta repertoires from subjects exposed to, actively infected with, or recovered from COVID-19 were included in the dataset. The repertoires were made available in a free public database intended to serve as a resource for research on the immune response to SARS-CoV-2. The samples were drawn from two sources: the first 160 participants of the ongoing ImmuneRACE study, and 1,254 subjects contributed by 6 global collaborators. A de-identified subject ID, COVID-19 status, age in years and sex were almost always included in the sample metadata. Where available, HLA class I and class II types were taken from metadata supplied by the sample provider and were not determined by assay-based typing. Overall results and qualifications from the work: Clinical and demographic metadata were provided uncurated, with the amount varying by source and participant.

The CDR3 contains 13 residues, cysteine and phenylalanine counted. Just the 39-base CDR3 DNA is kept, in frame starting at base 1. A distance of 10 bases separates the germline ends of V and J, which lose 7 bases and 1 base respectively. CDR1 and CDR2 are read off the germline V gene as SNHLY and FYNNEI. TCRbeta CDR3 regions were amplified from genomic DNA by means of the immunoSEQ Assay, a bias-controlled multiplex PCR. In the authors' own workflow: The number of nucleated cells in each sample was estimated by amplification of reference gene primers within the assay. To quantify the absolute abundance of each unique TCRbeta CDR3 rearrangement, sequence reads were collapsed and filtered. Productive Simpson clonality was computed per sample as the square root of Simpson's diversity index over productive rearrangements. TCRdb holds this immuneACCESS table with in-frame rearrangements only. Some clones are missing; in checked studies, unresolved V genes explain under half, and the rest has no known cause. For V, J and clone size, that table is used; D and trimming come from the DNA. The sample table contains around 180,000 clones; only one count was recorded for around 80% of them. Approximately 6.2% of the sample is held by the ten biggest clonotypes.

Collaborating institutions collected whole blood in K2EDTA tubes following their own protocols. For TCRbeta analysis, collaborator samples were shipped as frozen whole blood, as isolated PBMCs, or as DNA extracted from either sample type. With respect to this clone: The antigen this receptor binds is unknown. Per-base quality was not reported, and no clone a single base away is much larger than it.

This clonotype originated in a man aged 70 or older with active or convalescent COVID-19. Material: peripheral blood. The sequence links TRBV2 to TRBJ1-1; TRBD1 is perhaps the D gene, given 6 matching bases. The CDR3 region: CASKNRENTEAFF. The nucleotides are TGTGCCAGCAAAAACAGGGAGAACACTGAAGCTTTCTTT.